The present T cell receptor (beta chain) was sequenced within a study of cytomegalovirus exposure and HLA in healthy donors. Profiling relied on immunoSEQ multiplex PCR, and the TCRdb table lists in-frame clones only, not all of them. The sample yields 150,000 or so clones, around nine tenths seen once. CDR1 and CDR2 from the germline V gene are SGHVS and FQNEAQ. The V gene lost 5 bases and the J gene lost 1 base, with 12 bases spanning the gap. This CDR3 is 14 amino acids long. Sequenced input: PBMCs. This chain links TRBV7-8 with TRBJ2-7, with a possible D match to TRBD1 (5 bases). This clonotype was sampled from a woman in her 30s in good health and CMV-seronegative. The CDR3 sequence is CASSQPTDSYEQYF. DNA of the CDR3: TGTGCCAGCAGCCAGCCGACAGATTCCTACGAGCAGTACTTC.